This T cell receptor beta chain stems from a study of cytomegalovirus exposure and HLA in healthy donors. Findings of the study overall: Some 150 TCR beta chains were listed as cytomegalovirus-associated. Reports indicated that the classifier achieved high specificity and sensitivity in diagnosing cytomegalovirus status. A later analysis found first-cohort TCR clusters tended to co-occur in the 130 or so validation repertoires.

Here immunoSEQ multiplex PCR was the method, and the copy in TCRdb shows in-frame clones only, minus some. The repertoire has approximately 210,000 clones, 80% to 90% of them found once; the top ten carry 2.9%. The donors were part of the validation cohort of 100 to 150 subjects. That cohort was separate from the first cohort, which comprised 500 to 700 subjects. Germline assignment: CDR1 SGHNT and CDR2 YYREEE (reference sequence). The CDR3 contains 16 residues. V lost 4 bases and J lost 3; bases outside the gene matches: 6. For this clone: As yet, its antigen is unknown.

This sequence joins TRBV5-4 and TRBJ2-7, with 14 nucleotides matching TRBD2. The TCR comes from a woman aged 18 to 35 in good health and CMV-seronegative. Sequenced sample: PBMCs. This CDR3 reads CASSRGLAGDNYEQYF. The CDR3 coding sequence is TGTGCCAGCAGCCGGGGACTAGCGGGGGACAACTACGAGCAGTACTTC.